This T cell receptor beta chain came from a study of cytomegalovirus exposure and HLA in healthy donors. The study, taken as a whole, reports: An analysis was carried out at a later point. It showed that HLA-associated TCR beta chains were more clonally expanded than equally common non-associated chains.

Use of 60 Vbeta and 13 Jbeta primers characterized the PCR. Only in-frame clones appear in the TCRdb table, and some are missing; sequencing was by immunoSEQ multiplex PCR. This table has about 84,000 clones, around 68% appearing once. Germline V lookup: CDR1 SEHNR, CDR2 FQNEAQ (reference sequence). The ends were cut back, 2 bases at V and 1 base at J, with 9 bases in the middle. The CDR3 loop spans 15 amino acids. Of note for this clone: Its antigen is currently unknown.

The clonotype was recovered from a woman in her thirties or forties in good health and CMV-seropositive. The rearrangement uses TRBV7-9 and TRBJ2-1; maybe TRBD2 (5 bases). The sequencing sample was made of PBMCs. CDR3 residues: CASSLLAGSYNEQFF. Written as DNA, the CDR3 is TGTGCCAGCAGCTTACTAGCCGGGTCCTACAATGAGCAGTTCTTC.